This record concerns one T cell receptor (beta chain) sequence. Its specificity is not known. The data derive from a study of CD8+ T cells in alopecia areata. CDR3 length: 15 residues. The V gene end was trimmed by 4 bases and the J gene end by 3 bases; junction bases not matched to a gene: 4. Germline CDR1 and CDR2: KGHSH and LQKENI. PBMC-derived CD4+ and CD8+ T cells were sorted. Once RNA had been extracted, it was reverse transcribed into cDNA to act as the sequencing template. Sequencing was performed with immunoSEQ multiplex PCR; in TCRdb, only in-frame clones are kept and a portion is missing. The sample holds some 100,000 clones, around 64% seen once. General study points: Resident alphabeta T-cell populations of normal skin are likewise subject to sequencing in scalp samples. Clonality in lesional scalp, especially alopecia totalis/universalis, exceeded that of normal scalp. It was less clear whether patients shared TCRs than it was in mice, possibly because of HLA.

V and J are TRBV18 and TRBJ1-5; 9 nucleotides align to TRBD1. This receptor was taken from a human donor in good health. The specimen was CD4+ T cells sorted from blood. CDR3 bases: TGTGCCAGCTCACTGGGACAGGGTGACAATCAGCCCCAGCATTTT. Its translation is CASSLGQGDNQPQHF.